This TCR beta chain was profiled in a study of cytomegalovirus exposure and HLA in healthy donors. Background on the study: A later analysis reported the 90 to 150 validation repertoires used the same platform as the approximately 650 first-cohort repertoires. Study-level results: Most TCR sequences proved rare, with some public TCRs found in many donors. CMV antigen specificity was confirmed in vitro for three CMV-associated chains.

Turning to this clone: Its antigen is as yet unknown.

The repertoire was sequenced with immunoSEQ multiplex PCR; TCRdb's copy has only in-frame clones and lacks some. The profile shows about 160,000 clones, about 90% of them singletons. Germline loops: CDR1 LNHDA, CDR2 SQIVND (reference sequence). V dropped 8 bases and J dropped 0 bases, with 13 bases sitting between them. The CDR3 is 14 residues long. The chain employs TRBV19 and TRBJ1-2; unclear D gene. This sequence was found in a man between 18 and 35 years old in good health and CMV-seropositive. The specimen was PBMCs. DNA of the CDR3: TGTGCCAGTTTGACACCGGCACCTAACTATGGCTACACCTTC. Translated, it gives CASLTPAPNYGYTF. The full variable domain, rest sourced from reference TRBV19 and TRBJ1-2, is DGGITQSPKYLFRKEGQNVTLSCEQNLNHDAMYWYRQDPGQGLRLIYYSQIVNDFQKGDIAEGYSVSREKKESFPLTVTSAQKNPTAFYLCASLTPAPNYGYTFGSGTRLTVV.